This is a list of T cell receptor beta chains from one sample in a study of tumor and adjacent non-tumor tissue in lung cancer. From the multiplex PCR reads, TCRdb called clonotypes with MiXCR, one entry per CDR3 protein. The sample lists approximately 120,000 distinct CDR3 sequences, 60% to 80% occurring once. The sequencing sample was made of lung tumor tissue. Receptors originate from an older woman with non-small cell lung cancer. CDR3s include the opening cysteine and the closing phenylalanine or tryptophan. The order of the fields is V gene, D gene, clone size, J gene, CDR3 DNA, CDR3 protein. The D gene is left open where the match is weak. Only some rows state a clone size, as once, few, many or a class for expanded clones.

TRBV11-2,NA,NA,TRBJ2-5,NA,CASCLVVAGGTEETQYF
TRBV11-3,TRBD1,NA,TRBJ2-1,TGTGCCAGCAGCTTTCGGCGACAGGGTAACAATGAGCAGTTCTTC,CASSFRRQGNNEQFF
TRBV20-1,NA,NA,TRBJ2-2,TGCAGTCCTAGTGGGCTGACCGGGGAGCTGTTTTTT,CSPSGLTGELFF
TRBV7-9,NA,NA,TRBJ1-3,TGTGCCAGCAGCAAGGGGGTGACGGGAAACACCATATATTTT,CASSKGVTGNTIYF
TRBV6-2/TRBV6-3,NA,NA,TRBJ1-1,TGTGCCAGCAGGCCAGTCTTGGAAGGGGACACTGAAGCTTTCTTT,CASRPVLEGDTEAFF
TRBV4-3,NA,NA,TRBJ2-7,TGCGTCGGCAGCCAAGACCGTGGGGGAGGACCCTACGAGCAGTACTTC,CVGSQDRGGGPYEQYF
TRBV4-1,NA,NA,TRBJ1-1,TGCGACAGCAGCCAGAAAACAGCTATGAGCACTGAAGCTTTCTTT,CDSSQKTAMSTEAFF
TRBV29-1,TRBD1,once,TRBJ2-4,TGCAGCGTTATCAGGGGGCTGAACATTAAGCACTTC,CSVIRGLNIKHF
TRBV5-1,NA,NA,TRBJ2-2,TGCGCCAGCAGCTCCGGGGAGCCGAACACCGGGAAGCTGTTTTTT,CASSSGEPNTGKLFF
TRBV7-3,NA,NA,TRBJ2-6,TGTGCCAGCAGCTTACTCAGCTCTGGGGCCAACGTCCTGACTTTC,CASSLLSSGANVLTF
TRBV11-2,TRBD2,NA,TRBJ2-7,TGTGCCAGCAGCCCCGCTAGCGGGGTTTACGAGCAGTATTTC,CASSPASGVYEQYF